Many counts were recorded for the clone carrying this T cell receptor beta chain. Its matching antigen is unknown. V lost 6 bases, J lost 5 bases, and 10 bases stayed unmatched. Germline V gene sequence: CDR1 DFQATT, CDR2 SNEGSKA (reference sequence). This CDR3 has 14 amino acids. The data are from a study of spatial heterogeneity in lung cancer. Study outcomes and limitations: Expanded alpha and beta TCR counts within tumors tracked tumor mutation counts. Estimated coverage of tumor T cells was roughly 7% for alpha and about 13% for beta chains.

This sample's time point: sample taken at primary tumor resection. The donor population consisted of some 70 patients with untreated, early-stage non-small cell lung cancer. TCRdb recomputed calls from the 5' RACE reads with MiXCR, one row per CDR3 protein. The table lists around 95,000 distinct CDR3 sequences, approximately 4% of them singletons, with around 21% in the top ten. V usage is TRBV20-1 and J usage is TRBJ2-1; 7 positions match TRBD1. This receptor was taken from a male donor with early-stage non-small cell lung cancer. Sequencing was performed on lung tumor tissue, taken at surgery. CDR3 nucleotide sequence: TGCAGTGCCGGAATCCGGGACAGAAACAATGAGCAGTTCTTC. Translated, it gives CSAGIRDRNNEQFF.